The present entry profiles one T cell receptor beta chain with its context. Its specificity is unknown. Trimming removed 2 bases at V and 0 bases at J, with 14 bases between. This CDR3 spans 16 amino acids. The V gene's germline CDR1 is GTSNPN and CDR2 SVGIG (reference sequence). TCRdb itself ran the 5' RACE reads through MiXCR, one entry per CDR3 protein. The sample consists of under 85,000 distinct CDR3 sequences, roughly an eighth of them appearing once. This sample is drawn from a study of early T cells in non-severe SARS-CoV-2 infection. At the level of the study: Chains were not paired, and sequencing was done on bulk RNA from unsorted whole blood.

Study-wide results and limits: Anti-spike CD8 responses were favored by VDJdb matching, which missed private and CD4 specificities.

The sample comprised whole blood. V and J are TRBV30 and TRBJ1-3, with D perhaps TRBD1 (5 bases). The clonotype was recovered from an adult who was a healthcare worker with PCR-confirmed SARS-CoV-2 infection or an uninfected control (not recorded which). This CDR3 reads CAWSRDLLSSGNTIYF. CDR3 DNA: TGTGCCTGGAGTCGGGACCTCCTGAGCTCTGGAAACACCATATATTTT.